This is a list of T cell receptor beta chains from one sample in a study of blood T cell repertoires in COVID-19. Clones were sequenced by immunoSEQ multiplex PCR, and TCRdb holds only the in-frame ones, with some missing. This sample has under 300,000 clones, with 80% to 85% found just once. Sequenced sample: peripheral blood. Source of these receptors: a woman aged 18-29 years with acute or convalescent COVID-19. Both conserved end residues are part of each CDR3. The D gene is left open where the match is weak. Some rows mark clone size as missing; the rest say once, few, many or name a class of expanded clone.

abundance	d_gene	len	v_gene	j_gene	CDR3aa	CDR3nt
-	TRBD2	15	TRBV2	TRBJ2-1	CASRGLAGANNEQFF	TGTGCCAGCAGAGGACTAGCGGGAGCCAACAATGAGCAGTTCTTC
-	-	11	TRBV7-2	TRBJ2-5	CASSLPGTQYF	TGTGCCAGCAGCTTACCGGGGACCCAGTACTTC
-	-	16	TRBV7-2	TRBJ2-3	CASSLGASSNTDTQYF	TGTGCCAGCAGCTTAGGGGCTAGCTCGAACACAGATACGCAGTATTTT
-	-	16	TRBV10-1	TRBJ1-4	CASSESAGASSEKLFF	TGCGCCAGCAGTGAGTCGGCAGGCGCCTCGTCTGAAAAACTGTTTTTT
-	TRBD1	16	TRBV6-1	TRBJ2-3	CASSESHRGLTDTQYF	TGTGCCAGCAGTGAAAGTCACAGGGGGCTCACAGATACGCAGTATTTT
once	TRBD1	15	TRBV9	TRBJ1-6	CASSVGQGYNSPLHF	TGTGCCAGCAGCGTAGGACAGGGTTATAATTCACCCCTCCACTTT
-	-	14	TRBV6-5	TRBJ1-6	CASRHSLGFSPLHF	TGTGCCAGCAGACATAGTCTCGGGTTTTCACCCCTCCACTTT
-	TRBD2	15	TRBV19	TRBJ2-1	CASSPGLARANEQFF	TGTGCCAGTAGCCCGGGACTAGCGCGGGCCAATGAGCAGTTCTTC
-	TRBD1	11	TRBV11-2	TRBJ2-7	CASSPGTGLYF	TGCGCCAGCAGCCCAGGGACAGGCCTGTACTTC
-	TRBD1	14	TRBV4-2	TRBJ2-7	CASSQEVRGREQYF	TGTGCCAGCAGCCAAGAAGTCAGGGGGCGCGAGCAGTACTTC
-	-	13	TRBV5-8	TRBJ2-7	CASSLVPSGEQYF	TGTGCCAGCAGCTTGGTCCCCTCGGGGGAGCAGTACTTC
-	-	15	TRBV6-2/TRBV6-3	TRBJ1-2	CASSSTTGLGGGYTF	TGTGCCAGCAGTTCGACTACAGGGTTAGGAGGTGGCTACACCTTC
-	TRBD1	12	TRBV29-1	TRBJ1-2	CSVVDRGYGYTF	TGCAGCGTCGTGGACAGGGGCTATGGCTACACCTTC
-	-	15	TRBV4-2	TRBJ2-7	CASSPFGGTVYEQYF	TGTGCCAGCAGCCCCTTTGGCGGGACGGTCTACGAGCAGTACTTC
-	TRBD1	15	TRBV9	TRBJ1-1	CASSAGTGVSTEAFF	TGTGCCAGCAGCGCTGGAACAGGGGTGAGCACTGAAGCTTTCTTT